This is a list of T cell receptor beta chains from one sample in a study of blood T cells in healthy people across ages. A single record per CDR3 protein comes from TCRdb applying MiXCR to the 5' RACE reads. This sample has roughly 1,300,000 distinct CDR3 sequences; 59% occur once, and the top ten carry about 6.3%. Sequenced material: blood. The receptors stem from a man younger than 35 in good health. Both conserved end residues are part of each CDR3. Each record gives: D gene, V gene, CDR3 length, clone size, J gene, CDR3 DNA, CDR3 protein. D genes are given only for firm matches. Clone size is not always given. Where it is, it says once, few, many or a class for expanded clones.

TRBD2,TRBV11-1,17,NA,TRBJ2-3,TGTGCCAGCAGCTTAGCGTTTCTAGCGGGGGACACAGATACGCAGTATTTT,CASSLAFLAGDTDTQYF
NA,TRBV5-1,15,NA,TRBJ2-3,TGCGCCAGCAGCTTTCCCAGGGACCCCCCGGGTACGCAGTATTTT,CASSFPRDPPGTQYF
TRBD1,TRBV2,14,NA,TRBJ2-5,TGTGCCAGCAGGGCCGACAGGGCGCCTTTTGGCCAGTACTTC,CASRADRAPFGQYF
NA,TRBV28,11,NA,TRBJ1-2,TGTGCCAGCAGCCCCTCCTATGGCTACACCTTC,CASSPSYGYTF
NA,TRBV14,13,NA,TRBJ1-1,TGTGCCAGCAGCCAAGAGGAAGGAAGAAGAGCTTTCTTT,CASSQEEGRRAFF
TRBD1,TRBV6-5,13,NA,TRBJ1-1,TGTGCCAGTAGCCAGGGGGCTGAAACTGAAGCTTTCTTT,CASSQGAETEAFF
TRBD2,TRBV6-4,16,NA,TRBJ2-3,TGTGCCAGCAGTGACTGGACTAGCGGGAGGGCAGATACGCAGTATTTT,CASSDWTSGRADTQYF
TRBD2,TRBV11-2,15,NA,TRBJ2-3,TGTGCCAGCAGCTACATAGCGGGGGTCACAGATACGCAGTATTTT,CASSYIAGVTDTQYF
NA,TRBV4-1,15,NA,TRBJ1-6,TGCGCCAGCAGCCAACCCGTTGAGGGTAATTCACCCCTCCACTTT,CASSQPVEGNSPLHF
NA,TRBV5-5,14,few,TRBJ2-7,TGTGCCAGCCTCTGGGGCCCCGCCGGCTACGAGCAGTACTTC,CASLWGPAGYEQYF
NA,TRBV2,13,NA,TRBJ1-2,TGTGCCAGCTCGGGGCAGACAGGCTATGGCTACACCTTC,CASSGQTGYGYTF
NA,TRBV2,19,NA,TRBJ2-7,TGTGCCAGCAGTGAAGCTCACGGGGGACCGACTAGTTTCTCGTACGAGCAGTACTTC,CASSEAHGGPTSFSYEQYF
NA,TRBV4-3,15,NA,TRBJ1-2,TGCGCCAGCAGCCAAGAAGACGGAATTAACTATGGCTACACCTTC,CASSQEDGINYGYTF
NA,TRBV6-1,14,NA,TRBJ1-5,TGTGCCAGCACCACGGGAGCGGATATAAGGCCCCAGCATTTT,CASTTGADIRPQHF
NA,TRBV27,14,NA,TRBJ1-6,TGTGCCAGCACGAGTGGGGTATATAATTCACCCCTCCACTTT,CASTSGVYNSPLHF
NA,TRBV20-1,14,NA,TRBJ2-1,TGCAGTGCCCAAGACAGCCTACAATTGGATGAGCAGTTCTTC,CSAQDSLQLDEQFF
NA,TRBV7-9,16,once,TRBJ2-7,TGTGCCAGCAGCCCACCGTATCCGGGGGACACCTACGAGCAGTACTTC,CASSPPYPGDTYEQYF
NA,TRBV9,14,NA,TRBJ2-5,TGTGCCAGCTCCGGCGGACTAAATTTAGAGACCCAGTACTTC,CASSGGLNLETQYF
NA,TRBV3-1,14,few,TRBJ2-7,TGTGCCAGCAGCCAAGATTACTCCCCCTACGAGCAGTACTTC,CASSQDYSPYEQYF
NA,TRBV6-2/TRBV6-3,12,few,TRBJ2-7,TGTGCCAGCAGTAACCTCAGGTACGAGCAGTACTTC,CASSNLRYEQYF
TRBD2,TRBV5-1,16,NA,TRBJ2-5,TGCGCCAGCAGCTTGGTCGGGGCTAGCGGGCAAGAGACCCAGTACTTC,CASSLVGASGQETQYF
NA,TRBV29-1,11,few,TRBJ2-1,TGCAGCGGAGAAAATAGGGGGGAGCAGTTCTTC,CSGENRGEQFF
NA,TRBV2,12,few,TRBJ1-2,TGTGCCGGAAGTACAGGGACCTATGGCTACACCTTC,CAGSTGTYGYTF
NA,TRBV7-2,14,NA,TRBJ2-3,TGTGCCAGCAGCTTAGGCCTAACTCCGGATACGCAGTATTTT,CASSLGLTPDTQYF
NA,TRBV27,14,few,TRBJ2-7,TGTGCCAGCAGTTTACTACCCCACGGGGACGAGCAGTACTTC,CASSLLPHGDEQYF
TRBD1,TRBV6-1,14,NA,TRBJ1-1,TGTGCCAGCAGTGAATTAAATGACAGGGCTGAAGCTTTCTTT,CASSELNDRAEAFF